This T cell receptor beta chain was recovered during a study of T cell responses to AZD1222 COVID-19 vaccine. Using immunoSEQ multiplex PCR, the repertoire was profiled, and TCRdb retains in-frame clones only, with some absent. The profile shows 85,000 to 95,000 clones, roughly 89% of them singletons. Study-level findings and limits: Of spike-specific TCRs, nearly half reportedly target regions left unmutated in variants. Baseline antibody screening turned up just six or seven seropositive AZD1222 recipients. Clonal diversity was possibly underestimated, and the donors were mostly white British, with more females.

The CDR3 length is 18 residues. J lost 0 bases, V lost 4 bases, and 12 bases had no gene match. Per germline, CDR1 SEHNR and CDR2 FQNEAQ (reference sequence). Only a few counts were recorded for this clone. What it binds is unknown. This receptor was identified in an adult in good health. The sequenced sample was peripheral blood, obtained on day 0 of AZD1222 vaccination. The rearrangement joins TRBV7-9 to TRBJ2-5, with 9 positions matching TRBD2. The CDR3 coding sequence is TGTGCCAGCAGCTGGGGGACTAGCCTCTTATCGTACCAAGAGACCCAGTACTTC. Translation: CASSWGTSLLSYQETQYF.